These T cell receptor beta chains were read from a single sample in a study of Graves' ophthalmopathy and Graves' hyperthyroidism. TCRdb processed the multiplex PCR reads anew with MiXCR; each CDR3 protein has one entry. The sample includes hundreds of thousands of distinct CDR3 sequences, approximately 39% of them seen just once. The sequencing input was peripheral blood. The receptors originated from an adult man with Graves' ophthalmopathy. CDR3s include the opening cysteine and the closing phenylalanine or tryptophan. The D gene is left open where the match is weak. Expanded clones are given a class, and other clones once, few, many or no size at all.

clone_size j_call d_call v_call cdr3_nt cdr3_aa
few TRBJ2-7 TRBD1 TRBV6-5 TGTGCCAGCAGTCTAGATTACCGGGACAGGGTCCACGAGCAGTACTTC CASSLDYRDRVHEQYF
. TRBJ2-6 . TRBV29-1 TGCAGCCCCCGACAGGACCTCTCTGGGGCCAACGTCCTGACTTTC CSPRQDLSGANVLTF
many TRBJ1-2 . TRBV9 TGTGCCAGCAGCGTACAGGACAGACCCTATGGCTACACCTTC CASSVQDRPYGYTF
. TRBJ2-2 . TRBV7-9 TGTGCCAGCAGCCAAGATAGGGGGTACAGGGAGCTGTTTTTT CASSQDRGYRELFF
. TRBJ1-5 TRBD1 TRBV25-1 TGTGCCAGCAGTCAAGCCGGGACAGGGATCGATCAGCCCCAGCATTTT CASSQAGTGIDQPQHF
. TRBJ1-1 . TRBV5-4 TGTGCCAGCAGCTTTATTGGTGGGGACACTGAAGCTTTCTTT CASSFIGGDTEAFF
. TRBJ2-2 TRBD2 TRBV12-3/TRBV12-4 TGTGCCAGCAGTTTTGCACTAGCGGGATTCACCGGGGAGCTGTTTTTT CASSFALAGFTGELFF
. TRBJ1-5 . TRBV7-2 TGTGCCAGCAGCGACCGGGGCCTAGTTGGGCAGCCCCAGCATTTT CASSDRGLVGQPQHF
. TRBJ1-1 . TRBV10-3 TGTGCCTGGAGTCCCGTAGAGGGCAGGAACACTGAAGCTTTCTTT CAWSPVEGRNTEAFF
. TRBJ1-3 . TRBV7-9 TGTGCCAGCAGCCGATCCAGGGGCTCTGGAAACACCATATATTTT CASSRSRGSGNTIYF
few TRBJ2-7 TRBD2 TRBV4-1 TGCGCCAGCAGCCAAGATCGGGCGGGAGAAGGTATGCACGAGCAGTACTTC CASSQDRAGEGMHEQYF
many TRBJ2-5 . TRBV11-2 TGTGCCAGCAGCTTAGAGCCGCCAGGCCTAGGAACCCAGTACTTC CASSLEPPGLGTQYF
many TRBJ1-2 . TRBV12-3/TRBV12-4 TGTGCCAGCAGAGTTCAGGGAGCGTATGGCTACACCTTC CASRVQGAYGYTF
few TRBJ2-2 . TRBV12-3/TRBV12-4 TGTGCCAGCAGTTTAAGAGCGAACACCGGGGAGCTGTTTTTT CASSLRANTGELFF
. TRBJ2-2 . TRBV24-1 TGTGCCACCAGTGCCGGGCAGGGGGAGCTGTTTTTT CATSAGQGELFF
. TRBJ1-6 . TRBV2 TGTGCCAGCAGAGTTTGGGTTTCACCCCTCCACTTT CASRVWVSPLHF